This is a list of T cell receptor beta chains from one sample in a study of OX40 agonist ivuxolimab in advanced cancers. The protocol was immunoSEQ multiplex PCR, while the TCRdb copy is restricted to in-frame clones and leaves out a portion. There are 50,000 to 70,000 clones in the sample; about 91% occur only once, and less than 5% lies in the top ten. Sequenced here: CD4+ or CD8+ T cells sorted from blood, sampled in a trial of the OX40 agonist ivuxolimab. These receptors all come from an adult with an advanced solid tumor such as melanoma, head and neck, liver or kidney cancer. The CDR3 runs from the conserved cysteine through the conserved F or W. A D gene is named only where the DNA matches it firmly. Only some rows state a clone size, as once, few, many or a class for expanded clones.

d_gene	v_gene	abundance	j_gene	CDR3aa	CDR3nt
NA	TRBV4-2	NA	TRBJ1-1	CASSQEGHVDTEAFF	TGTGCCAGCAGCCAAGAAGGTCATGTGGACACTGAAGCTTTCTTT
NA	TRBV4-1	NA	TRBJ2-5	CASSQEDGIQETQYF	TGCGCCAGCAGCCAAGAGGACGGCATTCAAGAGACCCAGTACTTC
NA	TRBV7-9	NA	TRBJ1-5	CASSLDGGDQPQHF	TGTGCCAGCAGCTTAGACGGGGGGGACCAGCCCCAGCATTTT
TRBD2	TRBV9	NA	TRBJ2-7	CASSVSGGDGSWQYF	TGTGCCAGCAGCGTGAGCGGGGGGGACGGCTCATGGCAGTACTTC
NA	TRBV19	NA	TRBJ2-5	CASSNSGTQYF	TGTGCCAGTAGTAACAGTGGGACCCAGTACTTC
TRBD2	TRBV6-5	NA	TRBJ2-7	CASTPVSGGSYEQYF	TGTGCCAGCACCCCGGTGTCGGGAGGATCCTACGAGCAGTACTTC
TRBD1	TRBV27	NA	TRBJ1-1	CASSFGQGFTEAFF	TGTGCCAGCAGTTTCGGACAGGGCTTCACTGAAGCTTTCTTT
NA	TRBV6-5	few	TRBJ2-1	CASRGQGGSYNEQFF	TGTGCCAGCAGGGGGCAGGGGGGTTCCTACAATGAGCAGTTCTTC
NA	TRBV27	NA	TRBJ2-7	CASSAWGDHYEQYF	TGTGCCAGCAGCGCATGGGGGGATCATTACGAGCAGTACTTC
NA	TRBV7-9	NA	TRBJ1-4	CASGGTNEKLFF	TGTGCTTCCGGGGGAACTAATGAAAAACTGTTTTTT
TRBD1	TRBV7-6	few	TRBJ2-1	CASSYGQGGGNEQFF	TGTGCCAGCAGCTACGGACAGGGAGGAGGCAATGAGCAGTTCTTC
NA	TRBV6-6	NA	TRBJ2-7	CASSYSSTFSEQYF	TGTGCCAGCAGTTACTCGAGTACATTTAGCGAGCAGTACTTC
NA	TRBV5-6	NA	TRBJ2-1	CASSLARAARKSSYNEQFF	TGTGCCAGCAGCTTGGCCCGAGCGGCCCGAAAAAGCTCCTACAATGAGCAGTTCTTC
TRBD2	TRBV5-4	NA	TRBJ2-1	CASSWTSGEQFF	TGTGCCAGCAGCTGGACTAGTGGTGAGCAGTTCTTC
NA	TRBV2	NA	TRBJ2-3	CASSEALQGNDTQYF	TGTGCCAGCAGTGAAGCGCTACAGGGTAACGATACGCAGTATTTT
TRBD2	TRBV6-6	once	TRBJ2-2	CASSYSVSGSTGELFF	TGTGCCAGCAGTTACTCTGTTAGCGGGAGTACCGGGGAGCTGTTTTTT
TRBD2	TRBV19	few	TRBJ2-1	CASSILGGRAYNEQFF	TGTGCCAGTAGTATACTCGGCGGGAGGGCCTACAATGAGCAGTTCTTC
TRBD2	TRBV18	NA	TRBJ2-1	CASSKLAGDNNEQFF	TGTGCCAGCTCAAAACTAGCGGGAGACAACAATGAGCAGTTCTTC
NA	TRBV5-4	once	TRBJ2-4	CASTDRGAKNIQYF	TGTGCCAGCACCGACCGGGGAGCCAAAAACATTCAGTACTTC
NA	TRBV28	NA	TRBJ2-1	CASGSASSYNEQFF	TGTGCCAGCGGGAGCGCGAGCTCCTACAATGAGCAGTTCTTC
NA	TRBV27	NA	TRBJ2-2	CASSFGLTNTGELFF	TGTGCCAGCAGTTTCGGGCTCACGAACACCGGGGAGCTGTTTTTT
NA	TRBV27	NA	TRBJ2-7	CASSLGTFGREQYF	TGTGCCAGCAGTTTAGGGACCTTCGGTAGGGAGCAGTACTTC
TRBD2	TRBV7-2	NA	TRBJ2-1	CASSLTGLAGPEQFF	TGTGCCAGCAGCTTAACCGGGCTAGCGGGGCCAGAGCAGTTCTTC
NA	TRBV5-1	NA	TRBJ2-1	CASSLGQSSYNEQFF	TGCGCCAGCAGCTTGGGTCAAAGCTCCTACAATGAGCAGTTCTTC
NA	TRBV10-1	NA	TRBJ2-7	CASRIHTAFPDEQYF	TGCGCCAGCAGGATTCACACAGCGTTTCCCGACGAGCAGTACTTC
NA	TRBV27	NA	TRBJ2-1	CASSFTASVGSYNEQFF	TGTGCCAGCAGTTTCACGGCGTCCGTGGGCTCCTACAATGAGCAGTTCTTC
NA	TRBV6-1	once	TRBJ1-1	CASIRGAEAFF	TGTGCCAGCATTAGGGGGGCTGAAGCTTTCTTT
NA	TRBV27	NA	TRBJ2-6	CASSFGGANVLTF	TGTGCCAGCAGTTTCGGTGGGGCCAACGTCCTGACTTTC
TRBD2	TRBV13	NA	TRBJ2-5	CASSSTGRAGETQYF	TGTGCCAGCAGCTCCACCGGGAGGGCCGGTGAGACCCAGTACTTC
NA	TRBV7-6	NA	TRBJ1-5	CASSLEGGNQPQHF	TGTGCCAGCAGCTTAGAGGGAGGCAATCAGCCCCAGCATTTT
TRBD2	TRBV4-3	NA	TRBJ2-7	CASSQEVRGLAGSPYEQYF	TGCGCCAGCAGCCAAGAGGTGAGGGGGCTAGCGGGATCCCCCTACGAGCAGTACTTC
TRBD1	TRBV4-1	NA	TRBJ2-7	CASSRGQGAYEQYF	TGCGCCAGCAGCCGAGGACAGGGGGCGTACGAGCAGTACTTC
NA	TRBV7-9	NA	TRBJ2-7	CASSALSYEQYF	TGTGCCAGCAGCGCCCTATCCTACGAGCAGTACTTC
TRBD1	TRBV19	NA	TRBJ2-7	CASSPGTDYEQYF	TGTGCCAGTAGTCCCGGGACAGACTACGAGCAGTACTTC
TRBD2	TRBV11-2	NA	TRBJ2-3	CASSYPLGTSGTDTQYF	TGTGCCAGCAGCTACCCTTTAGGGACTAGCGGCACAGATACGCAGTATTTT
NA	TRBV7-6	NA	TRBJ2-7	CASSPGEGWGGPYEQYF	TGTGCCAGCAGCCCAGGAGAGGGGTGGGGTGGCCCCTACGAGCAGTACTTC
NA	TRBV18	NA	TRBJ2-1	CASSPPSSSYNEQFF	TGTGCCAGCTCACCACCGAGTAGCTCCTACAATGAGCAGTTCTTC
NA	TRBV15	NA	TRBJ1-1	CATSRSQDRDKNTEAFF	TGTGCCACCAGCAGGTCACAAGACCGGGACAAGAACACTGAAGCTTTCTTT
NA	TRBV5-1	NA	TRBJ1-2	CASSGVPAGHNYGYTF	TGCGCCAGCAGCGGTGTGCCGGCAGGTCATAACTATGGCTACACCTTC
NA	TRBV20-1	NA	TRBJ2-1	CSAENYNEQFF	TGCAGTGCCGAAAACTACAATGAGCAGTTCTTC
NA	TRBV4-1	NA	TRBJ2-7	CASSQGLDYEQYF	TGCGCCAGCAGCCAAGGACTAGACTACGAGCAGTACTTC
NA	TRBV7-9	NA	TRBJ2-7	CASSGFPAYEQYF	TGTGCCTCAAGCGGGTTCCCAGCCTACGAGCAGTACTTC
TRBD1	TRBV4-3	NA	TRBJ2-7	CASSQDRQGFSYEQYF	TGCGCCAGCAGCCAAGATCGACAGGGATTCTCCTACGAGCAGTACTTC
NA	TRBV4-3	NA	TRBJ2-7	CASSQDLSPYYEQYF	TGCGCCAGCAGCCAAGATCTCTCACCTTACTACGAGCAGTACTTC
NA	TRBV19	NA	TRBJ2-7	CASSIKGIQGPYEQYF	TGTGCCAGTAGTATTAAGGGCATACAGGGCCCCTACGAGCAGTACTTC
NA	TRBV4-3	NA	TRBJ2-7	CASSQDQGGLVYEQYF	TGCGCCAGCAGCCAAGATCAGGGCGGACTGGTCTACGAGCAGTACTTC